The 14 T cell receptor beta chains below all came from one sample that was sequenced in a study of cytomegalovirus exposure and HLA in healthy donors. Both 60 Vbeta primers and 13 Jbeta primers went into the PCR. This table comes from immunoSEQ multiplex PCR, and its TCRdb copy is limited to in-frame clones, with some not included. The sample gives 280,000 or so clones, 70% to 90% of which show up once; 2% to 3% is in the top ten. What was sequenced was PBMCs. The source of these receptors is a woman between 18 and 30 years old in good health and CMV-seronegative.

The gene calls are TRBV13 and TRBJ1-6; 8 bases are shared with TRBD1. Germline assignment: CDR1 PRHDT and CDR2 FYEKMQ (reference sequence). The CDR3 extends over 15 amino acids. V shed 5 bases, J shed 5 bases, and the junction held 5 bases outside the gene matches. The CDR3 is CASSPRTGNNSPLHF. Written as DNA, the CDR3 is TGTGCCAGCAGCCCCCGGACAGGGAATAATTCACCCCTCCACTTT.

The count of this clone is one. Germline and junction disagree at one end, which may indicate a read error. Other DNA sequences in the sample encode the same CDR3. The gene calls are TRBV27 and TRBJ1-6; D unclear. This CDR3 spans 14 amino acids. Germline CDR1 and CDR2: MNHEY and SMNVEV (reference sequence). CDR3 in DNA: TGTGCCAGCAGTTTATACGGTGTCAATTCCCCCCTCCACTTT. Translating gives CASSLYGVNSPLHF.

The chain combines TRBV5-1 with TRBJ2-7, with D perhaps TRBD1 (6 bases). V lost 3 bases and J 12 bases, leaving 28 bases between the germline ends. Germline CDR1 is SGHRS and CDR2 is YFSETQ. The CDR3 length is 16 residues. The CDR3: CASSWGTGPLTSGGYF. In nucleotides, the CDR3 is TGCGCCAGCAGCTGGGGAACAGGGCCCCTCACCTCGGGTGGGTACTTC.

To note about this clone: This CDR3 is also generated by other DNA sequences in the sample. This chain joins TRBV19 and TRBJ1-5, with 7 bases identical to TRBD1. Germline-derived CDR1 and CDR2 are LNHDA and SQIVND (reference sequence). With 5 bases clipped from V and 1 base from J, the junction kept 2 bases outside the gene matches. The CDR3 spans 14 residues. The CDR3: CASSPDRSNQPQHF. The CDR3 coding sequence is TGTGCCAGTAGTCCGGACAGGAGCAATCAGCCCCAGCATTTT.

The chain joins TRBV9 to TRBJ2-1; 10 nucleotides line up with TRBD1. CDR3 length: 15 residues. The germline V gene has CDR1 SGDLS and CDR2 YYNGEE. V was pared by 1 base and J by 7 bases, with 5 bases of the junction left unmatched. The CDR3 reads CASSVWTGGRNEQFF. The CDR3, as DNA: TGTGCCAGCAGCGTATGGACAGGGGGAAGGAATGAGCAGTTCTTC. Full variable domain (missing parts from reference TRBV9 and TRBJ2-1): DSGVTQTPKHLITATGQRVTLRCSPRSGDLSVYWYQQSLDQGLQFLIQYYNGEERAKGNILERFSAQQFPDLHSELNLSSLELGDSALYFCASSVWTGGRNEQFFGPGTRLTVL.

The V and J genes are TRBV7-8 and TRBJ2-1, with 8 bases aligning to TRBD2. Germline V gene lookup returns CDR1 SGHVS and CDR2 FQNEAQ. The CDR3 length is 13 residues. Trimming cost V 4 bases and J 10 bases; bases outside gene matches: 6. CDR3: CASSSLIAGEQFF. The CDR3 DNA reads as TGTGCCAGCAGCTCCTTAATAGCGGGGGAGCAGTTCTTC.

The CDR3 sequence: CASSVPSGGTTDTQYF. The CDR3 nucleotides are TGTGCCAGCAGCGTTCCTAGCGGGGGCACCACAGATACGCAGTATTTT. The rearrangement links TRBV9 to TRBJ2-3; 10 nucleotides align to TRBD2. The V and J ends lost 2 bases and 2 bases, in that order; junction bases with no gene match: 5. This CDR3 has 16 amino acids. CDR1 SGDLS and CDR2 YYNGEE come from the germline V gene.

V usage is TRBV5-1 and J usage is TRBJ2-3, with 8 bases lining up with TRBD2. After removal of 1 base from V and 6 bases from J, the junction contained 7 bases not matched to a gene. Germline CDR1 is SGHRS and CDR2 is YFSETQ. The CDR3 consists of 15 residues. The CDR3 loop reads CASSLRSGGGDTQYF. CDR3 sequence (DNA): TGCGCCAGCAGCTTGAGAAGCGGGGGCGGGGATACGCAGTATTTT.

V is TRBV9 and J is TRBJ1-1; 7 bases align to TRBD1. V lost 0 bases, J lost 5 bases, and 7 bases stayed unmatched. CDR3 length: 15 residues. Germline assignment: CDR1 SGDLS and CDR2 YYNGEE. DNA of the CDR3: TGTGCCAGCAGCGTAGGAGGGGGCGAGTGGACTGAAGCTTTCTTT. Protein sequence: CASSVGGGEWTEAFF.

The gene calls are TRBV18 and TRBJ1-3; 9 bases agree with TRBD1. CDR3 size: 17 residues. V gave up 1 base and J gave up 1 base; unmatched junction bases: 5. Germline V CDR1 and CDR2: KGHSH, LQKENI. CDR3 region: CASSPQGQGKSGNTIYF. CDR3 nucleotide sequence: TGTGCCAGCTCACCACAAGGACAGGGGAAATCTGGAAACACCATATATTTT.

This clone was recorded only once. Its ends do not fully match the called genes, so a read error is possible. The rearrangement uses TRBV5-6 and TRBJ2-1, with TRBD2 identical over 8 bases. Germline V gives CDR1 SGHDT, CDR2 YYEEEE. The CDR3 length is 15 residues. CDR3 amino acids: CASSFTGGGYNEQLF. The CDR3 DNA reads TGTGCCAGCAGCTTTACCGGGGGGGGATACAATGAGCAGCTCTTC.

The chain carries TRBV6-5 and TRBJ2-7; D perhaps matches TRBD1 (6 bases). Trimming stripped 4 bases from V and 2 bases from J, with 12 bases between. CDR1 and CDR2 (germline): MNHEY, SVGAGI. The CDR3 runs 14 residues. The CDR3 spells CASSSATGTYEQYF. CDR3 coding DNA: TGTGCCAGCAGTTCCGCGACAGGAACCTACGAGCAGTACTTC.

V and J are TRBV13 and TRBJ2-1; D might be TRBD1 (5 bases). The CDR3 contains 13 residues. V was shortened by 4 bases and J by 8 bases, with 12 bases between the two germline ends. Germline CDR1 reads PRHDT; CDR2 reads FYEKMQ (reference sequence). In DNA, the CDR3 is TGTGCCAGCAGCTCAACTCAGGGCGATGAGCAGTTCTTC. Translation gives CASSSTQGDEQFF.

This chain connects TRBV5-1 to TRBJ2-7; 10 bases align to TRBD1. This CDR3 contains 15 residues. After removal of 0 bases from V and 2 bases from J, the junction contained 2 bases not matched to a gene. CDR1 is SGHRS, CDR2 YFSETQ, per germline. CDR3: CASSLGQGATYEQYF. The CDR3 region has the DNA TGCGCCAGCAGCTTGGGACAGGGGGCTACCTACGAGCAGTACTTC.